This T cell receptor beta chain was observed in a study of T cells in localized non-small cell lung cancer. Whole-study findings and limits: Elevated blood T cell density was associated with longer overall survival. Only one tumor region was sequenced, so heterogeneity remains possible. There were a median roughly 60 of the top 100 tumor clones appearing in adjacent lung. Uninvolved nearby lung showed the greatest T cell clonality, exceeding that found in tumor.

This clone was seen a single time. The antigen remains undetermined. Clones were sequenced by immunoSEQ multiplex PCR, and TCRdb holds only the in-frame ones, with some missing. The top ten hold roughly 4.3% of the sample, which has 25,000 or so clones, 82% seen once. Germline CDR1 LGHNT, CDR2 FRNRAP. The CDR3 totals 13 residues. Trimming removed 1 base from V and 2 bases from J, with 4 bases in between. This TCR derives from a woman aged 40-70 years with stage I lung adenocarcinoma. The specimen comprised peripheral blood, sampled before any cancer treatment. The chain is built from TRBV12-5 and TRBJ2-3; D uncertain. CDR3 nucleotide sequence: TGTGCTAGTGGTTTGGGGTCCACAGATACGCAGTATTTT. Translation: CASGLGSTDTQYF.